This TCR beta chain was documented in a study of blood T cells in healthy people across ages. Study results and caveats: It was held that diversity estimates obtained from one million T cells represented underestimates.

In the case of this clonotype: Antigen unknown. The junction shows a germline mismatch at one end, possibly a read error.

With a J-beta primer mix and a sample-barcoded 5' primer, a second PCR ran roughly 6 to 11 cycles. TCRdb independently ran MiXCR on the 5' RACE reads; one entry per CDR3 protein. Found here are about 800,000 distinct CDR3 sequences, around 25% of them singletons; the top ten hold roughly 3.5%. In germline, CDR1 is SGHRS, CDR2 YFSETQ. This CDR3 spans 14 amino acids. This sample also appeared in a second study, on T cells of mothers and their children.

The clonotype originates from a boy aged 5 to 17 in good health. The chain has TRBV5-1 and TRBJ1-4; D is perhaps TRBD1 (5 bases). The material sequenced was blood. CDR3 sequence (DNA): TGCGCCAGCAGCTTGGGAAGGGGCAACGAAAAACTGTATTTT. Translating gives CASSLGRGNEKLYF.